Listed below are T cell receptor beta chains from one sample, sequenced in a study of graft-versus-host responses after intestinal transplantation. Using immunoSEQ multiplex PCR, the repertoire was profiled, and TCRdb retains in-frame clones only, with some absent. The sample lists 95,000 to 100,000 clones; around 86% were seen once. This sample comprised PBMCs, obtained 255 days after intestinal transplant. The receptor source for this set is a human patient who received an intestinal transplant, so some T cells may come from the graft donor. Each CDR3 is given with its conserved first and last residue. D genes are given only for firm matches. Only part of the rows carry a size: once, few, many, or a class if the clone is expanded.

TRBV14	NA	TRBJ1-2	NA	11	TGTGCCAGCACCCCGGTAACTGGCTACACCTTC	CASTPVTGYTF
TRBV5-4	NA	TRBJ2-3	TRBD1	15	TGTGCCAGCAGCTTGGGACAGGGTAGCACAGATACGCAGTATTTT	CASSLGQGSTDTQYF
TRBV28	NA	TRBJ2-3	NA	13	TGTGCCAGCAGCACTTCTAGGACAGATACGCAGTATTTT	CASSTSRTDTQYF
TRBV19	NA	TRBJ1-2	TRBD1	16	TGTGCCAGTAGTGCCTCCGGACAGGGACGGGTCTATGGCTACACCTTC	CASSASGQGRVYGYTF
TRBV7-8	NA	TRBJ2-7	TRBD1	14	TGTGCCAGCTGCACAGGGGACCGTGGTTGCGAGCAGTACTTC	CASCTGDRGCEQYF
TRBV7-2	NA	TRBJ2-5	NA	15	TGTGCCAGCAGCTTTGCCAAAGACTGGGGGGAGACCCAGTACTTC	CASSFAKDWGETQYF
TRBV19	NA	TRBJ1-2	TRBD1	15	TGTGCCAGTAGTACAGGGGGACAGGAAGACTATGGCTACACCTTC	CASSTGGQEDYGYTF
TRBV18	NA	TRBJ2-3	TRBD2	16	TGTGCCAGCTCACCTGGACTAGCACCTGGCACAGATACGCAGTATTTT	CASSPGLAPGTDTQYF
TRBV29-1	NA	TRBJ2-1	TRBD2	18	TGCAGCGTTTCCGAGTCCGGGACTAGCGGGGGGGCCTGGGATGAGCAGTTCTTC	CSVSESGTSGGAWDEQFF
TRBV6-5	few	TRBJ1-5	TRBD1	13	TGTGCCAGCTCCACAGGGGAGGCTCAGCCCCAGCATTTT	CASSTGEAQPQHF
TRBV28	NA	TRBJ2-1	TRBD2	13	TGTGCCACCTCTAGCGGGACCCACAATGAGCAGTTCTTC	CATSSGTHNEQFF
TRBV4-3	NA	TRBJ1-1	NA	14	TGCGCCAGCAGCTCCTACGACGGGAACACTGAAGCTTTCTTT	CASSSYDGNTEAFF
TRBV5-4	NA	TRBJ2-7	NA	11	TGTGCTACTTCCAGGGGCTACGAGCAGTACTTC	CATSRGYEQYF